The 13 T cell receptor beta chains reported below all come from one sample, sequenced in a study of T cell repertoires in cytomegalovirus infection. TCRdb re-called the reads through MiXCR, storing one row per CDR3 protein. Altogether around 550,000 distinct CDR3 sequences are present, less than 30% being singletons, with the ten largest covering about 13%. Sequenced sample: PBMCs. These receptor sequences come from a human donor in good health (CMV status not recorded). Some clones in this sample may be carry-over from other donors' samples.

CDR3 sequence reads: CASSRGSRAENEQFF. DNA of the CDR3: TGTGCCAGCAGTCGAGGGTCGCGGGCAGAAAATGAGCAGTTCTTC. This chain links TRBV5-4 with TRBJ2-1; a weak D match, TRBD2 (5 bases). Germline lookup yields CDR1 SGHNT and CDR2 YYREEE (reference sequence). This CDR3 is built from 15 residues. V lost 5 bases and J 7 bases, leaving 19 bases between the germline ends.

Only a few counts were recorded for this clonotype. The rearrangement joins TRBV7-2 to TRBJ2-5, with no clear D. Germline V gene sequence: CDR1 SGHTA, CDR2 FQGNSA. V was cut by 1 base and J by 10 bases, with 16 bases left in between. CDR3 length: 14 amino acids. CDR3 sequence reads: CASSLEMTDGDQYF. DNA for the CDR3: TGTGCCAGCAGCTTAGAAATGACGGATGGGGACCAGTACTTC.

The chain recombines TRBV7-8 with TRBJ2-5; no clear D gene. Germline V gene lookup returns CDR1 SGHVS and CDR2 FQNEAQ. V lost 0 bases to trimming and J lost 8 bases, with 13 bases between them. The CDR3 contains 14 residues. The CDR3 loop is CASSLAYLLETQYF. In DNA form, the CDR3 reads TGTGCCAGCAGCTTAGCGTATCTTTTGGAAACCCAGTACTTC.

The chain uses TRBV7-2 and TRBJ1-1; 7 bases align to TRBD1. V lost 7 bases, J lost 1 base, and 6 bases stayed unmatched. The CDR3 covers 14 residues. CDR1 and CDR2 (germline): SGHTA, FQGNSA. The CDR3 region has the DNA TGTGCCAGCAACGTTGGACAGGAGAACACTGAAGCTTTCTTT. As protein: CASNVGQENTEAFF. Filled out from reference TRBV7-2 and TRBJ1-1, the complete variable domain reads GAGVSQSPSNKVTEKGKDVELRCDPISGHTALYWYRQSLGQGLEFLIYFQGNSAPDKSGLPSDRFSAERTGGSVSTLTIQRTQQEDSAVYLCASNVGQENTEAFFGQGTRLTVV.

This clonotype was counted only a few times. The V and J genes are TRBV7-2 and TRBJ2-3; 11 nucleotides match TRBD2. CDR1 SGHTA and CDR2 FQGNSA come from the germline V gene. The V and J ends lost 4 bases and 0 bases, in that order; junction bases with no gene match: 9. The CDR3 is 18 amino acids. CDR3: CASSSRTSGYASTDTQYF. In nucleotides, the CDR3 is TGTGCCAGCAGCTCCCGGACTAGCGGGTATGCTAGCACAGATACGCAGTATTTT.

The V and J genes are TRBV7-2 and TRBJ2-5; D unresolved. Trimming cost V 4 bases and J 0 bases, with 6 bases left between them. There are 13 residues in the CDR3. Germline CDR1 is SGHTA and CDR2 is FQGNSA. In DNA, the CDR3 is TGTGCCAGCAGCTCGGCGTACCAAGAGACCCAGTACTTC. Protein product: CASSSAYQETQYF.

This clonotype was detected only a few times. The genes are TRBV24-1 and TRBJ1-5; tentatively, D is TRBD1 (5 bases). There are 13 residues in the CDR3. CDR1 and CDR2 from the germline V gene are KGHDR and SFDVKD. V lost 2 bases, J lost 9 bases, and 10 bases lay in between. CDR3: CATSDSTGGPQHF. The CDR3 DNA follows: TGTGCCACCAGTGATTCGACCGGGGGGCCCCAGCATTTT.

CDR3 region: CASSLRGIGSPLHF. The CDR3 DNA reads as TGTGCCAGCAGCTTACGGGGTATAGGCTCACCCCTCCACTTT. This sequence joins TRBV7-9 and TRBJ1-6; D remains ambiguous. The CDR3 length is 14 residues. Deletions cut 2 bases from V and 10 bases from J, with 12 bases between. Germline CDR1 SEHNR, CDR2 FQNEAQ (reference sequence).

In its sample, this clonotype was seen a few times. V is TRBV2 and J is TRBJ1-1, with D possibly TRBD1 on 6 matching bases. Looked up from germline, CDR1 is SNHLY and CDR2 is FYNNEI. V gave up 7 bases and J gave up 2 bases, with 14 bases separating them. The CDR3 totals 14 residues. The DNA of the CDR3 is TGTGCCAGCAATTCAAGGGGGGGTAACACTGAAGCTTTCTTT. As protein: CASNSRGGNTEAFF.

The chain employs TRBV12-3 or TRBV12-4 and TRBJ1-5; D is possibly TRBD1 (6 bases). Trimming took 8 bases from V and 3 from J, leaving 17 bases between them. The length of the CDR3 is 15 residues. The chain's CDR3 is CASSAVGGLNQPQHF. As DNA, the CDR3 is TGTGCCAGCTCGGCCGTAGGGGGGCTCAATCAGCCCCAGCATTTT.

The gene calls are TRBV5-1 and TRBJ2-2; TRBD1 or TRBD2 may be the D gene (5 bases each). Germline V lookup: CDR1 SGHRS, CDR2 YFSETQ. The CDR3 runs 15 residues. Trimming took off 0 bases at V and 6 bases at J, with 12 bases between the two ends. The chain's CDR3 is CASSLEGGGAGELFF. DNA for the CDR3: TGCGCCAGCAGCTTGGAAGGTGGGGGAGCCGGGGAGCTGTTTTTT.

In this sample, this clonotype turned up a few times. The chain has TRBV7-9 and TRBJ1-2; 7 positions match TRBD1. CDR3 length equals 13 residues. The V segment lost 4 bases and the J segment 4 bases; nucleotides outside the gene matches: 3. Germline V lookup: CDR1 SEHNR, CDR2 FQNEAQ (reference sequence). Here the CDR3 DNA reads TGTGCCAGCAGCTCGGGACAGATCTATGGCTACACCTTC. This gives the protein CASSSGQIYGYTF. Using reference TRBV7-9 and TRBJ1-2 for the parts outside the CDR3, the full variable domain is DTGVSQNPRHKITKRGQNVTFRCDPISEHNRLYWYRQTLGQGPEFLTYFQNEAQLEKSRLLSDRFSAERPKGSFSTLEIQRTEQGDSAMYLCASSSGQIYGYTFGSGTRLTVV.

The V call is TRBV12-3 or TRBV12-4, the J call TRBJ2-1, with 9 positions matching TRBD1. The CDR3 runs 15 residues. V was pared by 6 bases and J by 5 bases, with 8 bases of the junction left unmatched. CDR3 sequence: CASSETGGNNNEQFF. Written as DNA, the CDR3 is TGTGCCAGCAGCGAGACAGGGGGGAATAACAATGAGCAGTTCTTC.